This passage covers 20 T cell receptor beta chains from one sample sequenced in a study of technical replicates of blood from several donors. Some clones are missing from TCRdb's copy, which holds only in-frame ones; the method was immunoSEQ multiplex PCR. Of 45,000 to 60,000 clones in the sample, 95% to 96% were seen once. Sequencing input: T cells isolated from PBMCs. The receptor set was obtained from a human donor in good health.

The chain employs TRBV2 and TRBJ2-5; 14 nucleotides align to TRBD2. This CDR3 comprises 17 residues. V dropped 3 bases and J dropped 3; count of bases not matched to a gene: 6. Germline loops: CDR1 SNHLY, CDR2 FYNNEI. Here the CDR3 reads CASSELGGLAGEETQYF. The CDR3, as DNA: TGTGCCAGCAGTGAGCTAGGGGGACTAGCGGGAGAAGAGACCCAGTACTTC.

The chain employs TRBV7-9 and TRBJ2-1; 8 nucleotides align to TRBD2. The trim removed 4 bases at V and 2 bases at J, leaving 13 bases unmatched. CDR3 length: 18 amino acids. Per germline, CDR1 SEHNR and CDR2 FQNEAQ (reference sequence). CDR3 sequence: CASSSERGRPSTYNEQFF. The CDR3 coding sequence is TGTGCCAGCAGCTCCGAGCGGGGGAGGCCTAGTACCTACAATGAGCAGTTCTTC.

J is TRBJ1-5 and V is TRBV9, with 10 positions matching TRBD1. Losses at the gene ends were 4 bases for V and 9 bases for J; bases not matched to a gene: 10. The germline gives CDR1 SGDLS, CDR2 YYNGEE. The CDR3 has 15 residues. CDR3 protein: CASSPGTGDRRPQHF. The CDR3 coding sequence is TGTGCCAGCAGCCCGGGGACAGGGGACCGGAGGCCCCAGCATTTT.

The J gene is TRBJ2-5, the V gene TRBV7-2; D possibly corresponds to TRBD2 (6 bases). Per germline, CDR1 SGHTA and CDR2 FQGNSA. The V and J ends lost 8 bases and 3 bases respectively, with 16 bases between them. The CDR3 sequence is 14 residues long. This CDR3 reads CASGYERGKETQYF. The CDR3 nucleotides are TGTGCCAGCGGCTATGAACGCGGGAAAGAGACCCAGTACTTC.

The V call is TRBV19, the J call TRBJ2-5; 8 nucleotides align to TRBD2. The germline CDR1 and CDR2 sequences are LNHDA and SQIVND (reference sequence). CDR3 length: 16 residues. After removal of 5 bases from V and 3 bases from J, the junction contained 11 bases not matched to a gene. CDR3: CASSPYITGGEETQYF. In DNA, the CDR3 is TGTGCCAGTAGTCCCTACATAACGGGAGGGGAAGAGACCCAGTACTTC. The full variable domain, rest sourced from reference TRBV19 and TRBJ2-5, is DGGITQSPKYLFRKEGQNVTLSCEQNLNHDAMYWYRQDPGQGLRLIYYSQIVNDFQKGDIAEGYSVSREKKESFPLTVTSAQKNPTAFYLCASSPYITGGEETQYFGPGTRLLVL.

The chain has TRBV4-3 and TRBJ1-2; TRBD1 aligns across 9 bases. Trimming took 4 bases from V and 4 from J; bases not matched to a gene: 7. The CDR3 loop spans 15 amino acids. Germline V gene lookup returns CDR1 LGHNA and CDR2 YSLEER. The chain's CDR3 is CASSPSLTGGYGYTF. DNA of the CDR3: TGCGCCAGCAGCCCCTCCTTGACAGGGGGCTATGGCTACACCTTC.

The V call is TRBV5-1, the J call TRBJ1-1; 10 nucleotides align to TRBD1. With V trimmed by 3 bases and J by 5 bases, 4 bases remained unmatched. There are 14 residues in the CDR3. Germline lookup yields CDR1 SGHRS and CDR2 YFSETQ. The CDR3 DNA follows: TGCGCCAGCAGCTCCGGACAGGGGGGTACTGAAGCTTTCTTT. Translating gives CASSSGQGGTEAFF.

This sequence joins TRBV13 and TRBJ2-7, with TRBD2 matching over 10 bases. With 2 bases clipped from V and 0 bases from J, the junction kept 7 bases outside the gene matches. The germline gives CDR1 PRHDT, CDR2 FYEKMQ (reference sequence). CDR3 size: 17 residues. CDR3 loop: CASSLWASGSRSYEQYF. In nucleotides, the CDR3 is TGTGCCAGCAGCTTATGGGCTAGCGGGAGTCGCTCCTACGAGCAGTACTTC.

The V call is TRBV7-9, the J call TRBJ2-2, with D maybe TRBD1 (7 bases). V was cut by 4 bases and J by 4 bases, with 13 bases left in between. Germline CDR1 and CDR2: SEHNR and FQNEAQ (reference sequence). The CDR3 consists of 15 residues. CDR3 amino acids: CASSSRDSSTGELFF. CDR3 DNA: TGTGCCAGCAGCTCGCGGGACAGCTCCACCGGGGAGCTGTTTTTT.

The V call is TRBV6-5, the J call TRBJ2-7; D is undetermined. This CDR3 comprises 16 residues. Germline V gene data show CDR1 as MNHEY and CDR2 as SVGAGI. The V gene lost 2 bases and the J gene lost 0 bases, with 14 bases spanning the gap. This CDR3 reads CASSYTETLSSYEQYF. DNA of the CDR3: TGTGCCAGCAGTTACACGGAGACTTTGTCCTCCTACGAGCAGTACTTC.

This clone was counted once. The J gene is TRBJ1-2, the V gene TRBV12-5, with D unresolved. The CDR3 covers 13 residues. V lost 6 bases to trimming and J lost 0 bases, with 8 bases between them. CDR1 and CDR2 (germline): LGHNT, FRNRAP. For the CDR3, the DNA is TGTGCTAGTGGACCTCCTACTAACTATGGCTACACCTTC. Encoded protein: CASGPPTNYGYTF.

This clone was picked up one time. The CDR3 is CASSFNLAGGPSDEQFF. The DNA of the CDR3 is TGTGCCAGCAGCTTCAATCTAGCGGGAGGGCCCAGCGATGAGCAGTTCTTC. The chain combines TRBV7-3 with TRBJ2-1, with 12 bases that match TRBD2. Looked up from germline, CDR1 is SGHTA and CDR2 is FQGTGA. This CDR3 region has 17 residues. With V trimmed by 3 bases and J by 8 bases, 11 bases remained unmatched.

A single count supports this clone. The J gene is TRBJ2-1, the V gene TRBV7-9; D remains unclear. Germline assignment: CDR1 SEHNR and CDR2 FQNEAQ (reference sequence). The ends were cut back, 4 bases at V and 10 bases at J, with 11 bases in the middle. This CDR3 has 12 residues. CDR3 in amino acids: CASSSPKWEQFF. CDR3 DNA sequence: TGTGCCAGCAGCTCACCTAAATGGGAGCAGTTCTTC.

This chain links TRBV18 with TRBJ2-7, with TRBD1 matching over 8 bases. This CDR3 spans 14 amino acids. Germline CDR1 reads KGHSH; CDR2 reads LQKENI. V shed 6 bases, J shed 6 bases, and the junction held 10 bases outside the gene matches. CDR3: CASSLGQGESEQYF. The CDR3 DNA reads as TGTGCCAGCTCCCTCGGACAGGGCGAAAGCGAGCAGTACTTC.

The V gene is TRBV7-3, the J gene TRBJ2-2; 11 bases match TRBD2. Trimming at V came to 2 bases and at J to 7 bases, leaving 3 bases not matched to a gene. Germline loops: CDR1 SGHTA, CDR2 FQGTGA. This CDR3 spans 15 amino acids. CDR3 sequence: CASSLLAGGGGELFF. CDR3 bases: TGTGCCAGCAGCTTACTAGCGGGAGGAGGCGGGGAGCTGTTTTTT.

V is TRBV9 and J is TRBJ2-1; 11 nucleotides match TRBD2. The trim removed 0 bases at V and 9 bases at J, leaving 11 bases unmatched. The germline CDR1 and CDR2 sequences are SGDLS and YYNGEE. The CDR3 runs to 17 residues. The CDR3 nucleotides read TGTGCCAGCAGCGTAGCTAGCGGGAGGACGGGGGGCAGTGAGCAGTTCTTC. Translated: CASSVASGRTGGSEQFF.

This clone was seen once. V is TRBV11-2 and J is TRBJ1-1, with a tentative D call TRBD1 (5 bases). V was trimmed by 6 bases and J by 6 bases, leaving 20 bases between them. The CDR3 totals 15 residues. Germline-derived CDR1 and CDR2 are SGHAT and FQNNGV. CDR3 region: CASRTIGGNLPEAFF. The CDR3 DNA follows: TGTGCCAGCAGGACCATCGGGGGGAATCTTCCTGAAGCTTTCTTT.

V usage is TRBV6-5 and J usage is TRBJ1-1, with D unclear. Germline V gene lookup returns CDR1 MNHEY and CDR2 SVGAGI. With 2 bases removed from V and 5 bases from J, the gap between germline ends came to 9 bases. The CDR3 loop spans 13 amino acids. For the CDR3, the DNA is TGTGCCAGCAGTTACGAAAGGAGGACTGAAGCTTTCTTT. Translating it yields CASSYERRTEAFF.

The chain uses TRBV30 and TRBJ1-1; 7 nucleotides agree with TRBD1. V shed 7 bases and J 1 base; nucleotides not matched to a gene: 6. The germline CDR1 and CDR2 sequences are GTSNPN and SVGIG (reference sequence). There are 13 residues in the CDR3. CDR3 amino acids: CASRRQGNTEAFF. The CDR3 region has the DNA TGTGCCTCCAGACGACAGGGGAACACTGAAGCTTTCTTT. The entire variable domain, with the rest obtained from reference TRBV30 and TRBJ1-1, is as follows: SQTIHQWPATLVQPVGSPLSLECTVEGTSNPNLYWYRQAAGRGLQLLFYSVGIGQISSEVPQNLSASRPQDRQFILSSKKLLLSDSGFYLCASRRQGNTEAFFGQGTRLTVV.

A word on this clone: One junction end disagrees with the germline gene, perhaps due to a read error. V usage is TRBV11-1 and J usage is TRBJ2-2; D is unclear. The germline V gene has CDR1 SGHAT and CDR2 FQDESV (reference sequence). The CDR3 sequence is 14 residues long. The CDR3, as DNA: TGTGCCAGCAGCTTAGGCAGGAACATCGGGGAGCTGTTTTTT. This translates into CASSLGRNIGELFF. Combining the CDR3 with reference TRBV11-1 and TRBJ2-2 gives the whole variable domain EAEVAQSPRYKITEKSQAVAFWCDPISGHATLYWYRQILGQGPELLVQFQDESVVDDSQLPKDRFSAERLKGVDSTLKIQPAELGDSAMYLCASSLGRNIGELFFGEGSRLTVL.